This is a list of T cell receptor beta chains from one sample in a study of Graves' ophthalmopathy and Graves' hyperthyroidism. TCRdb called the multiplex PCR reads again in MiXCR, with one record for every CDR3 protein. Of around 40,000 distinct CDR3 sequences in the sample, about 51% were seen once. Sequencing used peripheral blood. These receptors came from an adult man with Graves' ophthalmopathy. The CDR3 runs from the conserved cysteine through the conserved F or W. The D gene is left open where the match is weak. Only some rows state a clone size, as once, few, many or a class for expanded clones.

V gene: TRBV20-1; CDR3 length: 14; D gene: TRBD1; clone size: few; J gene: TRBJ2-1; CDR3 protein: CSASGTGTYNEQFF; CDR3 DNA: TGCAGTGCTTCCGGGACAGGGACCTACAATGAGCAGTTCTTC
V gene: TRBV11-2; CDR3 length: 14; D gene: -; clone size: many; J gene: TRBJ2-7; CDR3 protein: CASSLSQGGYEQYF; CDR3 DNA: TGTGCCAGCAGCTTGTCCCAGGGGGGGTACGAGCAGTACTTC
V gene: TRBV7-2; CDR3 length: 15; D gene: TRBD1; clone size: many; J gene: TRBJ1-2; CDR3 protein: CASSLEQGAGYGYTF; CDR3 DNA: TGTGCCAGCAGCTTAGAACAGGGGGCAGGCTATGGCTACACCTTC
V gene: TRBV5-6; CDR3 length: 13; D gene: -; clone size: -; J gene: TRBJ1-5; CDR3 protein: CASSLALGQPQHF; CDR3 DNA: TGTGCCAGCAGCTTGGCGTTAGGGCAGCCCCAGCATTTT
V gene: TRBV14; CDR3 length: 13; D gene: -; clone size: many; J gene: TRBJ1-2; CDR3 protein: CASSLYRAHGYTF; CDR3 DNA: TGTGCCAGCAGCCTCTACAGGGCTCATGGCTACACCTTC
V gene: TRBV10-2; CDR3 length: 15; D gene: -; clone size: many; J gene: TRBJ2-2; CDR3 protein: CASSESRQNTGELFF; CDR3 DNA: TGCGCCAGCAGTGAGTCGAGACAGAACACCGGGGAGCTGTTTTTT
V gene: TRBV20-1; CDR3 length: 15; D gene: TRBD1; clone size: few; J gene: TRBJ1-4; CDR3 protein: CSATGTGQTNEKLFF; CDR3 DNA: TGCAGTGCTACCGGGACAGGCCAAACTAATGAAAAACTGTTTTTT
V gene: TRBV10-2; CDR3 length: 13; D gene: TRBD2; clone size: many; J gene: TRBJ2-3; CDR3 protein: CASKVAGADTQYF; CDR3 DNA: TGCGCCAGCAAAGTAGCGGGGGCGGATACGCAGTATTTT
V gene: TRBV7-9; CDR3 length: 13; D gene: -; clone size: -; J gene: TRBJ2-7; CDR3 protein: CASSLPVGYEQYF; CDR3 DNA: TGTGCCAGCAGCTTACCCGTCGGCTACGAGCAGTACTTC
V gene: TRBV12-3/TRBV12-4; CDR3 length: 14; D gene: TRBD1; clone size: many; J gene: TRBJ2-2; CDR3 protein: CASSLGGGAGELFF; CDR3 DNA: TGTGCCAGCAGTTTAGGAGGGGGCGCCGGGGAGCTGTTTTTT
V gene: TRBV29-1; CDR3 length: 13; D gene: -; clone size: -; J gene: TRBJ2-3; CDR3 protein: CSVGGGRVDTQYF; CDR3 DNA: TGCAGCGTTGGGGGGGGGCGTGTGGATACGCAGTATTTT
V gene: TRBV7-9; CDR3 length: 16; D gene: TRBD2; clone size: many; J gene: TRBJ2-1; CDR3 protein: CASSSRTSGLLNEQFF; CDR3 DNA: TGTGCCAGCAGTTCAAGGACTAGCGGGCTCCTCAATGAGCAGTTCTTC
V gene: TRBV20-1; CDR3 length: 15; D gene: -; clone size: many; J gene: TRBJ2-3; CDR3 protein: CSALRVQPDTDTQYF; CDR3 DNA: TGCAGTGCCCTCCGGGTACAGCCTGACACAGATACGCAGTATTTT
V gene: TRBV20-1; CDR3 length: 11; D gene: -; clone size: -; J gene: TRBJ2-3; CDR3 protein: CSARPGDTQYF; CDR3 DNA: TGCAGTGCTAGACCTGGGGATACGCAGTATTTT
V gene: TRBV6-1; CDR3 length: 13; D gene: -; clone size: -; J gene: TRBJ1-5; CDR3 protein: CASRGGGQQPQHF; CDR3 DNA: TGTGCCAGCAGGGGCGGGGGTCAACAGCCCCAGCATTTT
V gene: TRBV5-1; CDR3 length: 15; D gene: -; clone size: many; J gene: TRBJ2-1; CDR3 protein: CASSLGGVSYNEQFF; CDR3 DNA: TGCGCCAGCAGCTTGGGGGGAGTATCCTACAATGAGCAGTTCTTC
V gene: TRBV5-1; CDR3 length: 15; D gene: TRBD1; clone size: -; J gene: TRBJ1-1; CDR3 protein: CASSWGGQGGTGAFF; CDR3 DNA: TGCGCCAGCAGCTGGGGGGGACAGGGGGGCACTGGAGCTTTCTTC
V gene: TRBV7-2; CDR3 length: 13; D gene: TRBD1; clone size: -; J gene: TRBJ2-5; CDR3 protein: CASSEGARETQYF; CDR3 DNA: TGTGCCAGCAGTGAGGGGGCAAGGGAGACCCAGTACTTC
V gene: TRBV9; CDR3 length: 15; D gene: -; clone size: few; J gene: TRBJ2-1; CDR3 protein: CASSVGGSSRLEQFF; CDR3 DNA: TGTGCCAGCAGCGTAGGAGGAAGTAGCCGCTTGGAGCAGTTCTTC
V gene: TRBV26; CDR3 length: 15; D gene: -; clone size: -; J gene: TRBJ2-5; CDR3 protein: CASSSRSGGGETQYF; CDR3 DNA: TGTGCCAGCAGTTCCCGATCCGGGGGGGGGGAGACCCAGTACTTC
V gene: TRBV11-1; CDR3 length: 14; D gene: TRBD1; clone size: -; J gene: TRBJ1-5; CDR3 protein: CASSLATGVQPQHF; CDR3 DNA: TGTGCCAGCAGCTTAGCTACAGGGGTACAGCCCCAGCATTTT
V gene: TRBV7-9; CDR3 length: 12; D gene: -; clone size: -; J gene: TRBJ2-7; CDR3 protein: CASSRQNYEQYF; CDR3 DNA: TGTGCCAGCAGCCGACAGAATTACGAGCAGTACTTC